These 7 T cell receptor beta chains were all obtained from the same sample, sequenced in a study of OX40 agonist ivuxolimab in advanced cancers. TCRdb's table, derived via immunoSEQ multiplex PCR, lists solely in-frame clones and lacks some. The sample shows about 77,000 clones, about 85% of them seen only once. The sample in question was CD4+ or CD8+ T cells sorted from blood, obtained in a trial of the OX40 agonist ivuxolimab. The origin of the receptors is an adult with an advanced solid tumor such as melanoma, head and neck, liver or kidney cancer.

The rearrangement uses TRBV9 and TRBJ2-7, with 8 bases aligning to TRBD2. This CDR3 is built from 12 residues. The germline gives CDR1 SGDLS, CDR2 YYNGEE. V dropped 0 bases and J dropped 9; count of bases not matched to a gene: 2. The DNA for the CDR3 is TGTGCCAGCAGCGTAGCGGGGGGGCCGCAGTACTTC. Protein sequence: CASSVAGGPQYF.

Here the CDR3 DNA reads TGCGCCAGCAGCTTGAACACAGGGCGGGACGGATTAATTAACTATGGCTACACCTTC. Its protein product is CASSLNTGRDGLINYGYTF. The gene calls are TRBV5-1 and TRBJ1-2; a weak D match, TRBD1 (6 bases). The V end was cut by 1 base, the J end by 1 base, with 23 bases between. This CDR3 spans 19 amino acids. Germline V gives CDR1 SGHRS, CDR2 YFSETQ.

J is TRBJ2-7 and V is TRBV19; 7 bases map to TRBD1. Germline V gives CDR1 LNHDA, CDR2 SQIVND (reference sequence). The J segment lost 1 base and the V segment lost 0 bases, leaving 3 bases of the junction unmatched. The CDR3 length is 15 residues. CDR3 amino acids: CASSIERGLSYEQYF. The CDR3 DNA reads as TGTGCCAGTAGTATAGAGAGGGGGCTGTCCTACGAGCAGTACTTC.

A few counts support this clone. The chain uses TRBV18 and TRBJ2-2, with TRBD2 as a possible D gene (5 bases). The CDR3 is 13 residues long. Between the trimmed V and J ends, which lost 2 bases and 7 bases, there was a span of 8 bases. Germline CDR1 reads KGHSH; CDR2 reads LQKENI. DNA of the CDR3: TGTGCCAGCTCACCAATAGGACTCGGGGAGCTGTTTTTT. It yields the protein CASSPIGLGELFF.

This clone was seen only a few times. The V call is TRBV19, the J call TRBJ1-5; tentative D call: TRBD1 (6 bases). V lost 6 bases and J 5 bases, leaving 8 bases between the germline ends. The CDR3 extends over 12 amino acids. From germline, CDR1 is LNHDA and CDR2 SQIVND (reference sequence). The CDR3 DNA sequence: TGTGCCAGTAGGGACAGCCATCAGCCCCAGCATTTT. This translates into CASRDSHQPQHF. Using reference TRBV19 and TRBJ1-5 for the parts outside the CDR3, the full variable domain is DGGITQSPKYLFRKEGQNVTLSCEQNLNHDAMYWYRQDPGQGLRLIYYSQIVNDFQKGDIAEGYSVSREKKESFPLTVTSAQKNPTAFYLCASRDSHQPQHFGDGTRLSIL.

V is TRBV15 and J is TRBJ1-1; D is perhaps TRBD1 (5 bases). CDR1 and CDR2 from the germline V gene are LNHNV and YYDKDF (reference sequence). V lost 3 bases and J 1 base, leaving 12 bases between the germline ends. The CDR3 totals 15 residues. The CDR3 DNA is TGTGCCACCAGCAGGCCGGGACTCCAGAACACTGAAGCTTTCTTT. This encodes CATSRPGLQNTEAFF.

The genes are TRBV5-1 and TRBJ2-1; 7 bases are a match to TRBD1. This CDR3 region has 14 residues. CDR1 is SGHRS, CDR2 YFSETQ, per germline. V trimming: 4 bases; J trimming: 12 bases; junction bases outside the gene matches: 13. The CDR3 loop is CASSPGDSLSGQFF. Written as DNA, the CDR3 is TGCGCCAGCAGCCCTGGGGACAGCCTAAGTGGGCAGTTCTTC.